These 22 T cell receptor beta chains originate from one sample sequenced in a study of cytomegalovirus exposure and HLA in healthy donors. The PCR contained 60 Vbeta and 13 Jbeta primers. Clones were read by immunoSEQ multiplex PCR, and TCRdb kept only the in-frame ones, dropping some. The sample consists of around 150,000 clones, about 80% of them appearing once. The specimen sequenced was PBMCs. The receptors were sampled from a man aged 25-40 years in good health and CMV-seronegative.

This chain joins TRBV27 and TRBJ2-5, with a tentative D call TRBD2 (6 bases). CDR1 and CDR2 from the germline V gene are MNHEY and SMNVEV (reference sequence). V lost 5 bases and J lost 2, with 15 bases in between. This CDR3 contains 15 residues. CDR3 in DNA: TGTGCCAGCAGTGGGACTCACGGACGACAAGAGACCCAGTACTTC. Its protein is CASSGTHGRQETQYF.

V is TRBV28 and J is TRBJ2-1; 11 bases fit TRBD2. The V segment lost 5 bases and the J segment 3 bases; nucleotides outside the gene matches: 9. The CDR3 sequence is 17 residues long. The germline gives CDR1 MDHEN, CDR2 SYDVKM. The DNA of the CDR3 is TGTGCCAGCAGTGTGACTAGCGGGACGCTATTCTACAATGAGCAGTTCTTC. Residues: CASSVTSGTLFYNEQFF.

V is TRBV27 and J is TRBJ1-1; TRBD1 might be the D (6 bases). V was cut by 5 bases and J by 3 bases, with 19 bases left in between. This CDR3 is 16 amino acids long. Looked up from germline, CDR1 is MNHEY and CDR2 is SMNVEV (reference sequence). CDR3 bases: TGTGCCAGCAGTACGGACAGCGAGGGGGTTGACACTGAAGCTTTCTTT. It specifies CASSTDSEGVDTEAFF.

CDR3 in amino acids: CASWPAGPNTGELFF. As DNA, the CDR3 is TGCGCCAGTTGGCCTGCGGGGCCGAACACCGGGGAGCTGTTTTTT. This sequence joins TRBV5-1 and TRBJ2-2; D possibly corresponds to TRBD2 (6 bases). The CDR3 is 15 residues long. V was shortened by 8 bases and J by 0 bases, with 14 bases between the two germline ends. Germline lookup yields CDR1 SGHRS and CDR2 YFSETQ.

The chain is built from TRBV2 and TRBJ1-4; TRBD1 agrees at 10 bases. Germline V gene data show CDR1 as SNHLY and CDR2 as FYNNEI. This CDR3 contains 17 residues. V shed 9 bases, J shed 3 bases, and the junction held 13 bases outside the gene matches. As DNA, the CDR3 is TGTGCCAGGACAAGTATACCGGGACAGGGGCCTAATGAAAAACTGTTTTTT. This translates into CARTSIPGQGPNEKLFF.

The V call is TRBV5-1, the J call TRBJ2-7; 9 nucleotides align to TRBD2. V lost 4 bases and J lost 3; bases outside the gene matches: 11. This CDR3 spans 16 amino acids. The germline CDR1 and CDR2 sequences are SGHRS and YFSETQ. The CDR3 nucleotides read TGCGCCAGCAGCGGAGGAGCGGGAGGAGGGGACTACGAGCAGTACTTC. Residues: CASSGGAGGGDYEQYF. The variable domain in full, completed from reference TRBV5-1 and TRBJ2-7, reads KAGVTQTPRYLIKTRGQQVTLSCSPISGHRSVSWYQQTPGQGLQFLFEYFSETQRNKGNFPGRFSGRQFSNSRSEMNVSTLELGDSALYLCASSGGAGGGDYEQYFGPGTRLTVT.

This chain uses TRBV5-4 with TRBJ1-2; 8 bases are shared with TRBD1. V lost 4 bases, J lost 0 bases, and 5 bases stayed unmatched. There are 15 residues in the CDR3. Looked up from germline, CDR1 is SGHNT and CDR2 is YYREEE (reference sequence). CDR3 sequence: CASSPRQGTNYGYTF. CDR3 sequence (DNA): TGTGCCAGCAGCCCACGACAGGGGACTAACTATGGCTACACCTTC.

This clone was seen a single time. The chain is built from TRBV5-1 and TRBJ2-5, with D perhaps matching TRBD1 (6 bases). Trimming removed 2 bases at V and 1 base at J, with 9 bases between. The CDR3 has 14 residues. Looked up from germline, CDR1 is SGHRS and CDR2 is YFSETQ. This CDR3 is CASSFRTVQETQYF. CDR3 nucleotides: TGCGCCAGCAGCTTTCGGACAGTCCAAGAGACCCAGTACTTC. The entire variable domain, with the rest obtained from reference TRBV5-1 and TRBJ2-5, is as follows: KAGVTQTPRYLIKTRGQQVTLSCSPISGHRSVSWYQQTPGQGLQFLFEYFSETQRNKGNFPGRFSGRQFSNSRSEMNVSTLELGDSALYLCASSFRTVQETQYFGPGTRLLVL.

The rearrangement uses TRBV9 and TRBJ2-1, with D perhaps TRBD1 (5 bases). Germline V gene data show CDR1 as SGDLS and CDR2 as YYNGEE. V lost 2 bases to trimming and J lost 7 bases, with 10 bases between them. This CDR3 spans 13 amino acids. Here the CDR3 reads CASSVRAGNEQFF. CDR3 DNA: TGTGCCAGCAGCGTTAGGGCAGGGAATGAGCAGTTCTTC.

The chain has TRBV18 and TRBJ2-5; 7 nucleotides align to TRBD2. J was trimmed by 4 bases and V by 6 bases; bases with no gene match: 14. Germline V CDR1 and CDR2: KGHSH, LQKENI. The CDR3 has 16 residues. The CDR3 DNA reads as TGTGCCAGCTCTCTACTATGGCGGGAGCGATCAGAGACCCAGTACTTC. Its protein product is CASSLLWRERSETQYF.

In regard to this clone: Other DNA sequences in this sample translate to the same CDR3. The chain has TRBV6-5 and TRBJ2-7; 12 bases are a match to TRBD1. CDR1 and CDR2 from the germline V gene are MNHEY and SVGAGI. V was clipped by 2 bases and J by 4 bases; unmatched bases: 3. This CDR3 region has 15 residues. CDR3 protein: CASSYGTGGFYEQYF. The DNA of the CDR3 is TGTGCCAGCAGTTACGGGACAGGGGGCTTTTACGAGCAGTACTTC.

The chain combines TRBV5-1 with TRBJ2-1; 11 bases align to TRBD2. Per the germline V gene, CDR1 is SGHRS and CDR2 is YFSETQ. V lost 4 bases to trimming and J lost 9 bases; unmatched junction nucleotides: 9. The CDR3 sequence is 15 residues long. The CDR3 DNA sequence: TGCGCCAGCAGCCCCGGGACTAGCGGCCTAATTGAGCAGTTCTTC. Amino acid sequence: CASSPGTSGLIEQFF.

The rearrangement joins TRBV18 to TRBJ1-5; D is ambiguous. Per the germline V gene, CDR1 is KGHSH and CDR2 is LQKENI. CDR3 length: 16 amino acids. V was shortened by 1 base and J by 3 bases, with 13 bases between the two germline ends. CDR3 amino acids: CASSPQEGLINQPQHF. The CDR3 region has the DNA TGTGCCAGCTCACCACAGGAGGGCCTAATCAATCAGCCCCAGCATTTT.

The gene calls are TRBV4-2 and TRBJ2-1; 10 bases agree with TRBD1. With V trimmed by 0 bases and J by 1 base, 3 bases remained unmatched. Germline V gene lookup returns CDR1 LGHNA and CDR2 YNFKEQ. This CDR3 contains 17 residues. The CDR3 sequence is CASSQEGQGSSYNEQFF. CDR3 sequence (DNA): TGTGCCAGCAGCCAAGAGGGACAGGGGTCTTCCTACAATGAGCAGTTCTTC.

This clone was observed a few times. The chain employs TRBV5-6 and TRBJ2-7, with 13 nucleotides matching TRBD2. CDR1 is SGHDT, CDR2 YYEEEE, per germline. The CDR3 totals 14 residues. The trim removed 4 bases at V and 9 bases at J, leaving 7 bases unmatched. The CDR3 is CASSQGLAGVVQYF. In DNA form, the CDR3 reads TGTGCCAGCAGCCAAGGACTAGCGGGAGTTGTGCAGTACTTC. The whole variable domain, filled in from reference TRBV5-6 and TRBJ2-7, reads DAGVTQSPTHLIKTRGQQVTLRCSPKSGHDTVSWYQQALGQGPQFIFQYYEEEERQRGNFPDRFSGHQFPNYSSELNVNALLLGDSALYLCASSQGLAGVVQYFGPGTRLTVT.

The chain uses TRBV7-2 and TRBJ1-1; a possible D gene is TRBD1 (6 bases). Germline V lookup: CDR1 SGHTA, CDR2 FQGNSA. V was cut by 5 bases and J by 4 bases, with 14 bases left in between. The length of the CDR3 is 14 residues. The CDR3 region has the DNA TGTGCCAGCAGCCTAGGGGGAGTGAGCACTGAAGCTTTCTTT. This gives the protein CASSLGGVSTEAFF.

The chain uses TRBV7-9 and TRBJ2-5; 11 bases map to TRBD2. Germline CDR1 is SEHNR and CDR2 is FQNEAQ (reference sequence). V dropped 4 bases and J dropped 7; count of bases not matched to a gene: 5. The CDR3 has 14 residues. The CDR3 DNA follows: TGTGCCAGCAGCTCCACTACTAGCGGGGGGACCCAGTACTTC. The encoded protein is CASSSTTSGGTQYF.

The chain links TRBV5-1 to TRBJ2-2, with D possibly matching TRBD1 (5 bases). V was cut by 6 bases and J by 2 bases, with 11 bases left in between. CDR1 is SGHRS and CDR2 is YFSETQ in the germline V gene. CDR3 size: 14 residues. The CDR3 DNA reads TGCGCCAGCAAGAGGCAGGGCAACACCGGGGAGCTGTTTTTT. Its protein product is CASKRQGNTGELFF.

The rearrangement links TRBV6-1 to TRBJ2-2; 8 bases are shared with TRBD2. The trim removed 4 bases at V and 6 bases at J, leaving 13 bases unmatched. The CDR3 runs 17 residues. In germline, CDR1 is MNHNS, CDR2 SASEGT. CDR3 in amino acids: CASSGARSGSSAGELFF. CDR3 sequence (DNA): TGTGCCAGCAGTGGGGCCCGGAGCGGGAGCTCGGCCGGGGAGCTGTTTTTT.

CDR3 loop: CASSLGTGGSPLHF. CDR3 DNA: TGCGCCAGCAGCTTGGGGACAGGGGGTTCACCCCTCCACTTT. The chain is built from TRBV5-1 and TRBJ1-6, with 10 bases matching TRBD1. Germline trimming cut 0 bases from V and 9 bases from J; bases unmatched to any gene: 0. Germline CDR1 and CDR2: SGHRS and YFSETQ. There are 14 residues in the CDR3.

V is TRBV18 and J is TRBJ1-3; a possible D gene is TRBD1 (6 bases). The germline V gene encodes CDR1 KGHSH and CDR2 LQKENI. V lost 2 bases to trimming and J lost 2 bases, with 13 bases between them. The CDR3 covers 16 residues. The CDR3 coding sequence is TGTGCCAGCTCACCAGGACAGCTAAAAACTGGAAACACCATATATTTT. Amino acid sequence: CASSPGQLKTGNTIYF.

The rearrangement links TRBV13 to TRBJ2-4, with 7 bases that match TRBD1. CDR1 and CDR2 from the germline V gene are PRHDT and FYEKMQ (reference sequence). Trimming removed 4 bases from V and 6 bases from J; junction bases left unmatched: 9. The length of the CDR3 is 15 residues. DNA of the CDR3: TGTGCCAGCAGCTCGGAACAGGGGTTTCGAAACATTCAGTACTTC. Its protein product is CASSSEQGFRNIQYF.